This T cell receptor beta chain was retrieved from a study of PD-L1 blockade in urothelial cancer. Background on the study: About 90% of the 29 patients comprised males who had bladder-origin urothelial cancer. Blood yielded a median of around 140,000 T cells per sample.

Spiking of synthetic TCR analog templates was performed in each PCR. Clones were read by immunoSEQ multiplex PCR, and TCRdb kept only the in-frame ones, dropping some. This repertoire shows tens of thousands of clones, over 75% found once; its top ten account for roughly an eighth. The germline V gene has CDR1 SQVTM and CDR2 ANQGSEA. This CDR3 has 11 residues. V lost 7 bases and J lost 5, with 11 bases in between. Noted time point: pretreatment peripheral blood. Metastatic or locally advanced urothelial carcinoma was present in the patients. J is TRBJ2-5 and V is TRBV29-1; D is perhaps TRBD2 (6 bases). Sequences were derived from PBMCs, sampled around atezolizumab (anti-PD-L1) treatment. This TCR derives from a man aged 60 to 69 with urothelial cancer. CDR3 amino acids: CSGDGGETQYF. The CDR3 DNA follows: TGCAGCGGGGATGGGGGGGAGACCCAGTACTTC.